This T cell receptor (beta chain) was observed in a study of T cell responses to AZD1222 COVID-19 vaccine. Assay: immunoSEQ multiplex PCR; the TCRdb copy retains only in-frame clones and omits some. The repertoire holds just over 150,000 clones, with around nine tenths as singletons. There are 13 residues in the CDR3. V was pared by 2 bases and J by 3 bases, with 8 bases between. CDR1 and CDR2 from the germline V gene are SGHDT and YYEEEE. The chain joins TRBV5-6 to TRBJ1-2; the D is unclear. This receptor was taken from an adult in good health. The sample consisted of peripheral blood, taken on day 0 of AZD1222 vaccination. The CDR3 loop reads CASSFGQDYGYTF. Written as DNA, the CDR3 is TGTGCCAGCAGCTTCGGGCAGGACTATGGCTACACCTTC. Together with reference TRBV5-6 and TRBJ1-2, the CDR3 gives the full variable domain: DAGVTQSPTHLIKTRGQQVTLRCSPKSGHDTVSWYQQALGQGPQFIFQYYEEEERQRGNFPDRFSGHQFPNYSSELNVNALLLGDSALYLCASSFGQDYGYTFGSGTRLTVV.